This T cell receptor beta chain was obtained from a study of T cell responses to AZD1222 COVID-19 vaccine. The wider study: Second-dose intervals of approximately 4 or approximately 12 weeks were pooled.

Data came from immunoSEQ multiplex PCR; TCRdb stores just in-frame clones and leaves some out. The sample carries under 120,000 clones, 80% to 95% recorded once. A word on this clone: The antigen is undetermined.

Overall study findings and caveats: White British donors predominated, females outnumbered males, and clonal diversity was possibly underestimated.

The sample here was peripheral blood, taken on day 0 of AZD1222 vaccination. The clonotype comes from an adult in good health.

This CDR3 is CATLDRDTGELFF. In DNA, the CDR3 is TGTGCCACCCTAGACAGGGACACCGGGGAGCTGTTTTTT. This chain joins TRBV28 and TRBJ2-2, with 7 bases matching TRBD1. There are 13 residues in the CDR3. Trimming took 10 bases from V and 3 from J; bases not matched to a gene: 5. Germline CDR1 and CDR2: MDHEN and SYDVKM. The complete variable domain, with remaining parts taken from reference TRBV28 and TRBJ2-2, reads DVKVTQSSRYLVKRTGEKVFLECVQDMDHENMFWYRQDPGLGLRLIYFSYDVKMKEKGDIPEGYSVSREKKERFSLILESASTNQTSMYLCATLDRDTGELFFGEGSRLTVL.